Listed below are T cell receptor beta chains from one sample, sequenced in a study of graft-versus-host responses after intestinal transplantation. These TCRs are of unknown antigen specificity. Profiling relied on immunoSEQ multiplex PCR, and the TCRdb table lists in-frame clones only, not all of them. This table has 28,000 or so clones, roughly 80% appearing once. The sequencing used unstimulated CD8+ T cells sorted from spleen or lymph node cells, collected before intestinal transplant. Receptors originate from a human donor who received an intestinal transplant. CDR3s include the opening cysteine and the closing phenylalanine or tryptophan. D genes are given only for firm matches. Some rows have no size entry. The others give once, few or many, or a class for an expanded clone.

d_gene	v_gene	abundance	j_gene	CDR3nt	CDR3aa
TRBD1	TRBV27	.	TRBJ2-7	TGTGCCAGCAGTTTAATCGTGGGGACAGGGGTCTACGAGCAGTACTTC	CASSLIVGTGVYEQYF
.	TRBV14	.	TRBJ2-7	TGTGCCAGCTCCCAGCGGAGAGGGCCCCTTTCCTACGAGCAGTACTTC	CASSQRRGPLSYEQYF
.	TRBV5-1	.	TRBJ2-7	TGCGCCAGCAGCTGGACACCCTCCTACGAGCAGTACTTC	CASSWTPSYEQYF
.	TRBV13	.	TRBJ2-3	TGTGCCAGCAGCTTTTTGGCCGGGACACCTAGCACAGATACGCAGTATTTT	CASSFLAGTPSTDTQYF
TRBD1	TRBV5-1	.	TRBJ2-7	TGCGCCAGCAGCCCCGGGACAGGCGGCTACGAGCAGTACTTC	CASSPGTGGYEQYF
.	TRBV4-1	few	TRBJ2-1	TGCGCCAGCAGCCTCTACGCAGGTACCTACAATGAGCAGTTCTTC	CASSLYAGTYNEQFF
TRBD2	TRBV19	.	TRBJ2-1	TGTGCCAGCTCGGCGAGCGGGAGCTACAATGAGCAGTTCTTC	CASSASGSYNEQFF
.	TRBV15	once	TRBJ2-7	TGTGCCACCAGCAGACGCCGGTCCTACGAGCAGTACTTC	CATSRRRSYEQYF
TRBD2	TRBV6-1	few	TRBJ2-1	TGTGCCAGCAACTCGGGTAGCGGGGGAGATGAGCAGTTCTTC	CASNSGSGGDEQFF
TRBD1	TRBV28	.	TRBJ2-7	TGTGCCAGCAGTTCCCTACCCGGGACAGAGTCCTACGAGCAGTACTTC	CASSSLPGTESYEQYF
TRBD1	TRBV6-1	.	TRBJ1-2	TGTGCCAGCAGCCATCATCCAACAGGGGACTATGGCTACACCTTC	CASSHHPTGDYGYTF
.	TRBV6-6	.	TRBJ2-7	TGTGCCAGCAGTTACGAGGGGACCGGGGGGCAGTACTTC	CASSYEGTGGQYF
.	TRBV7-9	.	TRBJ2-3	TGTGCCAGCAGCTTATACACAGATACGCAGTATTTT	CASSLYTDTQYF
TRBD2	TRBV19	.	TRBJ2-3	TGTGCCAGTAGTATGGGACTAGCGGGGGCCCGCACAGATACGCAGTATTTT	CASSMGLAGARTDTQYF
TRBD2	TRBV30	.	TRBJ2-1	TGTGCCTGGAATTTGAAGGGAAGCGGGGGGGCCTACAATGAGCAGTTCTTC	CAWNLKGSGGAYNEQFF
.	TRBV21-1	.	TRBJ2-7	.	CASSKVGQGANEQYF
TRBD2	TRBV7-7	.	TRBJ2-5	TGTGCCAGCAGCCCGGGACTAGCGGGTGGAGAGACCCAGTACTTC	CASSPGLAGGETQYF